This TCR beta chain appears in the sequencing data of a study of shared clonotypes between healthy human individuals. Only in-frame clones appear in the TCRdb table, and some are missing; sequencing was by immunoSEQ multiplex PCR. The profile shows 550,000 to 700,000 clones, about three quarters of them singletons. The CDR3 runs 15 residues. Germline CDR1 is SNHLY and CDR2 is FYNNEI. V was pared by 6 bases and J by 2 bases, with 5 bases of the junction left unmatched. Sequencing was carried out using memory CD4+ T cells sorted from blood. Subset specified: CD45RA-negative fraction. The receptor was derived from a young woman in good health. The V gene is TRBV2, the J gene TRBJ1-5, with 9 nucleotides matching TRBD1. CDR3 loop: CASRDTGGGNQPQHF. CDR3 coding DNA: TGTGCCAGCAGGGACACAGGGGGCGGCAATCAGCCCCAGCATTTT.